This TCR beta chain was captured by sequencing in a study of cytomegalovirus exposure and HLA in healthy donors. The CDR3 has 12 amino acids. CDR1 is WNHNN and CDR2 is SYGVQD in the germline V gene (reference sequence). Between the trimmed V and J ends, which lost 3 bases and 1 base, there was a span of 3 bases. On this clone: As yet, its antigen is unknown. This sample includes further DNA sequences coding for the same CDR3.

Study results and caveats: According to reports, the classifier identified cytomegalovirus status with high specificity and sensitivity.

Primers: 60 Vbeta forward and 13 Jbeta reverse. The assay was immunoSEQ multiplex PCR, and TCRdb's table has in-frame clones only and misses some. The sample records around 200,000 clones, around four fifths being singletons. Sequencing was done on a sample of PBMCs. The source of this sequence is a female donor in good health and CMV-seronegative. The rearrangement uses TRBV10-1 and TRBJ1-1; D not certain. The CDR3 here is CASSDRNTEAFF. In DNA, the CDR3 is TGCGCCAGCAGTGACAGGAACACTGAAGCTTTCTTT.